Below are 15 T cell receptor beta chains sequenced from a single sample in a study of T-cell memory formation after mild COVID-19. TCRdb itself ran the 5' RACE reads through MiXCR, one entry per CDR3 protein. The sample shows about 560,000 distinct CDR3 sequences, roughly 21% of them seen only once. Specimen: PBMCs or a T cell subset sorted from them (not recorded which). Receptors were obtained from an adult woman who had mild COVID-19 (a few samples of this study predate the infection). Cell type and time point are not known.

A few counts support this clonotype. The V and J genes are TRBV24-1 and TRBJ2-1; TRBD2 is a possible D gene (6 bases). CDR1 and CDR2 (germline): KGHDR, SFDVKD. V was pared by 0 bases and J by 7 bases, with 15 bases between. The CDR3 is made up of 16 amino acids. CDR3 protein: CATSDLQAGGSNEQFF. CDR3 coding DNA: TGTGCCACCAGTGATTTGCAGGCTGGGGGGTCGAATGAGCAGTTCTTC.

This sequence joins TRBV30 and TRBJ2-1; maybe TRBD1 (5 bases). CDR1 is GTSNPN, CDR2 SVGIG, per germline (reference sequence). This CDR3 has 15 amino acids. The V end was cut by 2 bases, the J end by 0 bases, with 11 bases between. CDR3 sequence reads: CAWSSAGLSYNEQFF. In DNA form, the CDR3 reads TGTGCCTGGAGTTCGGCAGGGCTCTCCTACAATGAGCAGTTCTTC.

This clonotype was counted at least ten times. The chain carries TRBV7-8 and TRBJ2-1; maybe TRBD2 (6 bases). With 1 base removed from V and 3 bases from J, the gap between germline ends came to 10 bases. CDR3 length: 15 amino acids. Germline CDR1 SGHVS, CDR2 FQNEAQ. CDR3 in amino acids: CASSLDGSRYNEQFF. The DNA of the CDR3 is TGTGCCAGCAGCTTAGACGGGAGTCGCTACAATGAGCAGTTCTTC.

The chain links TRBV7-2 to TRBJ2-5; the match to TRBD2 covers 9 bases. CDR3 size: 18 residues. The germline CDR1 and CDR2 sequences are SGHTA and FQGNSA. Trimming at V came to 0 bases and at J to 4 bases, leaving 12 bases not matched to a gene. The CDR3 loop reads CASSLALVSGSYGETQYF. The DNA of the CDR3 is TGTGCCAGCAGCTTAGCGCTAGTTAGCGGGAGTTATGGAGAGACCCAGTACTTC.

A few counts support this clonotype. The CDR3 region has the DNA TGTGCCAGCAGTTCGGGACCTCGGCCGGGCGAGCAGTACTTC. Its protein is CASSSGPRPGEQYF. This chain links TRBV12-3 or TRBV12-4 with TRBJ2-7; D possibly matches TRBD1 or TRBD2 (5 bases each). V was pared by 4 bases and J by 6 bases, with 16 bases between. This CDR3 comprises 14 residues.

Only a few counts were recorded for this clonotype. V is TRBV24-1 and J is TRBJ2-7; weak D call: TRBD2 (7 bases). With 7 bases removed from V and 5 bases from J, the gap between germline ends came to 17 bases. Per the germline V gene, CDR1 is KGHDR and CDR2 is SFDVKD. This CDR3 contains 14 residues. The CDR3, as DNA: TGTGCCACCAGCGCAGTAGGGGGGGCCAACGAGCAGTACTTC. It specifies CATSAVGGANEQYF.

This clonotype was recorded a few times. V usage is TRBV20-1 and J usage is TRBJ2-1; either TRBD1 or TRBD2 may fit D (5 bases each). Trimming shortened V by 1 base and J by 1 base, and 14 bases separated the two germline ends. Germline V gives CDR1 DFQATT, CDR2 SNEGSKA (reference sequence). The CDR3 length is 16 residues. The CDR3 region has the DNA TGCAGTGCTAGAGGGACGGGAAACAGGTCCTACAATGAGCAGTTCTTC. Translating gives CSARGTGNRSYNEQFF.

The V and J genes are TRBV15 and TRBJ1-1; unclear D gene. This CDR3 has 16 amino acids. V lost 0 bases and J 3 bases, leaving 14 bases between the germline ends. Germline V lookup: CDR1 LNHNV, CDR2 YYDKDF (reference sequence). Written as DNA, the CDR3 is TGTGCCACCAGCAGAGATCCCTCCGTCTGGGACACTGAAGCTTTCTTT. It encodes CATSRDPSVWDTEAFF.

This CDR3 reads CASRLLISSSYNEQFF. Here the CDR3 DNA reads TGTGCCAGCAGATTGTTGATCTCGAGCTCCTACAATGAGCAGTTCTTC. V gene TRBV2 combines with J gene TRBJ2-1; no definite D call. CDR1 and CDR2 from the germline V gene are SNHLY and FYNNEI. Trimming took off 6 bases at V and 0 bases at J, with 15 bases between the two ends. The CDR3 is made up of 16 amino acids.

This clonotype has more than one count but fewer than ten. CDR3 DNA sequence: TGTGCCAGCAGCCAGACTAGCGGACGGGAGCAGTACTTC. Translation gives CASSQTSGREQYF. The chain links TRBV3-1 to TRBJ2-7, with 9 bases identical to TRBD2. V was clipped by 3 bases and J by 7 bases; unmatched bases: 4. CDR1 LGHDT and CDR2 YNNKEL come from the germline V gene (reference sequence). CDR3 size: 13 residues.

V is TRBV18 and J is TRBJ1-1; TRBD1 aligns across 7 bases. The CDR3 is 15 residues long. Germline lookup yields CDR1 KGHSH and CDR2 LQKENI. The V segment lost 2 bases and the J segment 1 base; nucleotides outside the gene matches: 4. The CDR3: CASSPTGTENTEAFF. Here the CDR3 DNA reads TGTGCCAGCTCACCAACCGGGACAGAGAACACTGAAGCTTTCTTT. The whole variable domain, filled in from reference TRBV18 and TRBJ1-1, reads NAGVMQNPRHLVRRRGQEARLRCSPMKGHSHVYWYRQLPEEGLKFMVYLQKENIIDESGMPKERFSAEFPKEGPSILRIQQVVRGDSAAYFCASSPTGTENTEAFFGQGTRLTVV.

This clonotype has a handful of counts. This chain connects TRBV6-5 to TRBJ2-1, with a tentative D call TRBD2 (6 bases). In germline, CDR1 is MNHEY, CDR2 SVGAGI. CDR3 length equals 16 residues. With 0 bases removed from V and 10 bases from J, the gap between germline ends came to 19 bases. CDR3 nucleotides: TGTGCCAGCAGTTACTCAATGGCGGGGTCTGGGGGAGAGCAGTTCTTC. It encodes CASSYSMAGSGGEQFF.

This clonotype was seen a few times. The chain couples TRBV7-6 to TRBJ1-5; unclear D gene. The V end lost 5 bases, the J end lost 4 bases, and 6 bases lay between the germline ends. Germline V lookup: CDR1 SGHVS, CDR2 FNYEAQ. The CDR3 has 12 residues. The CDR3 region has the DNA TGTGCCAGCAGCCAGTTGAATCAGCCCCAGCATTTT. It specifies CASSQLNQPQHF.

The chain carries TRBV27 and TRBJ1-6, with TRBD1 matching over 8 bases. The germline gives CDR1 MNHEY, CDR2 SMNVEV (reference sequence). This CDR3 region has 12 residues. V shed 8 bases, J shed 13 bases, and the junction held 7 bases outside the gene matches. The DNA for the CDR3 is TGTGCCAGCTGTGACAGGGGCAAGCCCCTCCACTTT. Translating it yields CASCDRGKPLHF.

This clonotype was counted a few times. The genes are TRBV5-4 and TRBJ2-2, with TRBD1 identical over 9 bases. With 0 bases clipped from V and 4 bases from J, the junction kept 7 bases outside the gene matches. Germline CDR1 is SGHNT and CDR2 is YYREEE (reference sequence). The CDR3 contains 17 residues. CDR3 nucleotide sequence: TGTGCCAGCAGCTTGGGTCGCGGGACAGGGTCCACCGGGGAGCTGTTTTTT. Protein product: CASSLGRGTGSTGELFF.